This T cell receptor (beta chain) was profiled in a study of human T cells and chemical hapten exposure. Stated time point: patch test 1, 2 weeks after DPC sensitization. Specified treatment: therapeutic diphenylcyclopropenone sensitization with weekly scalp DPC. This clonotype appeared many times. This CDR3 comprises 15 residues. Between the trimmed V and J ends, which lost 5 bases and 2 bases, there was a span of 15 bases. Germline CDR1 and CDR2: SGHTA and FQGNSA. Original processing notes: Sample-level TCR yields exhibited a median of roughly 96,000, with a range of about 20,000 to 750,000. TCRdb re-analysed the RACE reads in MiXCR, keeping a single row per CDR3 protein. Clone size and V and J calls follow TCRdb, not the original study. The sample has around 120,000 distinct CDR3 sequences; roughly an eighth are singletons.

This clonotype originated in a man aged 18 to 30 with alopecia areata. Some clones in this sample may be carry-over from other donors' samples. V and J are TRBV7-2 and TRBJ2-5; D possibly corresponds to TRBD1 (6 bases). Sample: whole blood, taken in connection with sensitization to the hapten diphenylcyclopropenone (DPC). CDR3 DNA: TGTGCCAGCAGCCTCTTTACAGGGACACAAGAGACCCAGTACTTC. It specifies CASSLFTGTQETQYF.